The rows below give T cell receptor beta chains drawn from one sample of a study of shared clonotypes between healthy human individuals. Method: immunoSEQ multiplex PCR; TCRdb's copy keeps in-frame clones and lacks some. The sample yields some 1,600,000 clones, around 98% seen once. Sequencing was performed on naive CD4+ T cells sorted from blood. The receptors were gathered from a young man in good health. Both conserved end residues are part of each CDR3. A D gene is named only where the DNA matches it firmly. Rows may omit the clone size; those that give it use once, few, many or a size class.

J | D | size | length | V | DNA | CDR3
TRBJ1-2 | . | . | 15 | TRBV16 | TGTGCCAGCAGCCAATCTTGGGGGGCGCTTGCTGGCTACACCTTC | CASSQSWGALAGYTF
TRBJ1-5 | . | few | 13 | TRBV10-2 | TGCGCCACCGCCAAGGCAGGCAATCAGCCCCAGCATTTT | CATAKAGNQPQHF
TRBJ1-2 | . | . | 13 | TRBV10-1 | TGCGCCAGCAGTGAAAGGGAAGGCTATGGCTACACCTTC | CASSEREGYGYTF
TRBJ2-3 | . | . | 15 | TRBV11-2 | TGTGCCAGCAGCTCTTTGTCGGTCTACACAGATACGCAGTATTTT | CASSSLSVYTDTQYF
TRBJ2-1 | . | . | 17 | TRBV29-1 | TGCAGCGTTGCCAGGGGGCGCCTAGCGGAAAGCTACAATGAGCAGTTCTTC | CSVARGRLAESYNEQFF
TRBJ2-7 | TRBD1 | . | 13 | TRBV5-1 | TGCGCCAGCAGCCCCCAGGGGGATTACGAGCAGTACTTC | CASSPQGDYEQYF
TRBJ2-1 | TRBD2 | . | 15 | TRBV5-1 | TGCGCCAGCAGCTTGGAAGCGGGAGTAGGGAGTGAGCAGTTCTTC | CASSLEAGVGSEQFF
TRBJ2-7 | TRBD2 | . | 20 | TRBV4-2 | TGTGCCAGCAGCCAAGAGGGGACTAGCGGCGTGACACAAAATACCTACGAGCAGTACTTC | CASSQEGTSGVTQNTYEQYF
TRBJ2-7 | TRBD2 | . | 14 | TRBV30 | TGTGCCTGGGGGCTAGCGGGAGGGCCCTACGAGCAGTACTTC | CAWGLAGGPYEQYF
TRBJ2-7 | . | . | 15 | TRBV25-1 | TGTGCCAGCAGTGAATGGGGTGGGGCCTCCTCCGAGCAGTACTTC | CASSEWGGASSEQYF
TRBJ2-2 | TRBD2 | . | 16 | TRBV5-1 | TGCGCCAGCATACCGGGACTAGCCTCGTCCACCGGGGAGCTGTTTTTT | CASIPGLASSTGELFF
TRBJ2-2 | . | few | 15 | TRBV27 | TGTGCCAGCAGTTTCCGGGGGAGTGGGGCCGGGGAGCTGTTTTTT | CASSFRGSGAGELFF
TRBJ1-3 | TRBD1 | . | 18 | TRBV7-9 | TGTGCCAGCAGCGAAACGGTCGGGACAGGGGCGTCTGGAAACACCATATATTTT | CASSETVGTGASGNTIYF
TRBJ2-5 | . | . | 15 | TRBV5-1 | TGCGCCAGCAGCTTTAGTAGTACGAATCAAGAGACCCAGTACTTC | CASSFSSTNQETQYF
TRBJ1-2 | . | . | 13 | TRBV30 | TGTGCCTGGAACTCCGACGGGATCTATGGCTACACCTTC | CAWNSDGIYGYTF
TRBJ2-5 | . | . | 13 | TRBV7-9 | TGTGCCAGCAGCTTATACAGCGGAGAGACCCAGTACTTC | CASSLYSGETQYF
TRBJ2-3 | . | . | 13 | TRBV2 | TGTGCCAGCAGTGAAGGAAGGGTCCATACGCAGTATTTT | CASSEGRVHTQYF
TRBJ1-4 | . | . | 15 | TRBV11-2 | TGTGCCAGCACCCTTAGTAGGTCGCGTGGTGAAAAACTGTTTTTT | CASTLSRSRGEKLFF
TRBJ2-3 | . | . | 16 | TRBV15 | TGTGCCACCAGCGAAAGAGTTAATACAGCCACAGATACGCAGTATTTT | CATSERVNTATDTQYF
TRBJ1-5 | TRBD1 | . | 14 | TRBV5-1 | TGCGCCAGCAGCTTGGGGACAGGGGAAAAGCCCCAGCATTTT | CASSLGTGEKPQHF
TRBJ2-5 | . | . | 11 | TRBV6-1 | TGTGCCAGCAGCAACCAAGAGACCCAGTACTTC | CASSNQETQYF
TRBJ2-7 | TRBD1 | . | 15 | TRBV7-8 | TGTGCCAGCAGCTTGCAGGACAGGGGCACCTACGAGCAGTACTTC | CASSLQDRGTYEQYF
TRBJ2-7 | TRBD2 | . | 15 | TRBV7-8 | TGTGCCAGCAACCCAGTGGCGGGAGTCTCCTACGAGCAGTACTTC | CASNPVAGVSYEQYF
TRBJ1-3 | . | . | 13 | TRBV7-9 | TGTGCCAGCAGCGCGTCGTCTGGAAACACCATATATTTT | CASSASSGNTIYF
TRBJ2-7 | . | . | 13 | TRBV2 | TGTGCCAGCTTGGGGGACTCAACCTACGAGCAGTACTTC | CASLGDSTYEQYF
TRBJ1-2 | . | . | 13 | TRBV5-1 | TGCGCCAGCAGCCAGGACGGTAACTATGGCTACACCTTC | CASSQDGNYGYTF
TRBJ2-1 | . | . | 15 | TRBV5-4 | TGTGCCAGCAGCTTGGGTCTAGTCTCCTACAATGAGCAGTTCTTC | CASSLGLVSYNEQFF
TRBJ2-3 | . | . | 13 | TRBV19 | TGTGCCAGTAGTAACAGGGTCGAGGGTGTGCAGTATTTT | CASSNRVEGVQYF
TRBJ2-7 | TRBD1 | . | 14 | TRBV13 | TGTGCCAGCAGCCAACAGGGGGCCGCCTACGAGCAGTACTTC | CASSQQGAAYEQYF
TRBJ2-1 | . | . | 13 | TRBV14 | TGTGCCAGCAGCCGGGCGGTCTACAATGAGCAGTTCTTC | CASSRAVYNEQFF
TRBJ1-1 | . | . | 14 | TRBV5-1 | TGCGCCAGCAGCTTGGACAGCCTCGGCACTGAAGCTTTCTTT | CASSLDSLGTEAFF
TRBJ1-5 | TRBD1 | . | 16 | TRBV6-6 | TGTGCCAGCAAGAGACAGGGAAGCGAAGGCAATCAGCCCCAGCATTTT | CASKRQGSEGNQPQHF
TRBJ2-2 | TRBD1 | once | 16 | TRBV7-9 | TGTGCCAGCAGCATCGACAGGGAAGGGAAATCCGGGGAGCTGTTTTTT | CASSIDREGKSGELFF